The 14 T cell receptor beta chains given below trace back to one sample, sequenced in a study of cytomegalovirus exposure and HLA in healthy donors. Primers: 60 Vbeta forward and 13 Jbeta reverse. The repertoire was sequenced with immunoSEQ multiplex PCR; TCRdb's copy has only in-frame clones and lacks some. The sample records some 100,000 clones, 77% being singletons. The material sequenced was PBMCs. The receptor source for this set is a man aged 35 to 55 in good health and CMV-seropositive.

The CDR3: CASSQTAVNTGGRAFF. The CDR3, as DNA: TGCGCCAGCAGCCAAACCGCTGTAAACACAGGGGGACGGGCTTTCTTT. V gene TRBV4-3 combines with J gene TRBJ1-1, with 8 nucleotides matching TRBD1. Germline values: CDR1 LGHNA, CDR2 YSLEER. V shed 2 bases, J shed 11 bases, and the junction held 16 bases outside the gene matches. CDR3 size: 16 residues.

The chain recombines TRBV28 with TRBJ1-5, with D hard to call. The CDR3 length is 14 residues. V gave up 7 bases and J gave up 2 bases, with 12 bases separating them. Germline values: CDR1 MDHEN, CDR2 SYDVKM. CDR3 residues: CASNSGSGNQPQHF. The CDR3 nucleotides read TGTGCCAGCAATTCGGGGTCCGGCAATCAGCCCCAGCATTTT.

The rearrangement links TRBV20-1 to TRBJ2-1; the D is unclear. Germline CDR1 is DFQATT and CDR2 is SNEGSKA (reference sequence). The CDR3 is made up of 11 amino acids. The ends were cut back, 0 bases at V and 14 bases at J, with 11 bases in the middle. CDR3 nucleotide sequence: TGCAGTGCTAGAGACCGGGTGCAGAAGTTCTTC. It codes for CSARDRVQKFF.

The V and J genes are TRBV29-1 and TRBJ2-3; a possible D gene is TRBD1 (5 bases). Germline CDR1 reads SQVTM; CDR2 reads ANQGSEA. Trimming cost V 0 bases and J 4 bases, with 14 bases left between them. The CDR3 has 15 amino acids. CDR3 protein: CSVEDKGPRADTQYF. The CDR3 DNA follows: TGCAGCGTTGAAGACAAGGGGCCCCGCGCAGATACGCAGTATTTT.

The genes are TRBV28 and TRBJ1-6, with D maybe TRBD1 (6 bases). Germline loops: CDR1 MDHEN, CDR2 SYDVKM. The CDR3 has 15 residues. Trimming stripped 5 bases from V and 10 bases from J, with 18 bases between. CDR3 coding DNA: TGTGCCAGCAGTGCCACAGGGTTCCCAGGATCACCCCTCCACTTT. Translation gives CASSATGFPGSPLHF.

This chain connects TRBV5-1 to TRBJ2-3; TRBD1 aligns across 8 bases. CDR1 is SGHRS and CDR2 is YFSETQ in the germline V gene. CDR3 length: 14 residues. V lost 6 bases and J lost 1; bases outside the gene matches: 4. DNA of the CDR3: TGCGCCAGCACCGACAGGGGAGGCACAGATACGCAGTATTTT. Protein: CASTDRGGTDTQYF.

The rearrangement links TRBV7-6 to TRBJ1-6, with D tentatively TRBD1 (6 bases). Per the germline V gene, CDR1 is SGHVS and CDR2 is FNYEAQ. The germline V and J ends were trimmed by 7 bases and 9 bases, with 13 bases remaining between them. CDR3 length: 13 residues. In nucleotides, the CDR3 is TGTGCCAGCACCAGGGGTCGGGGTTCACCCCTCCACTTT. Translated: CASTRGRGSPLHF.

The DNA of the CDR3 is TGCGCCAGCAGCTTGGACAGGGCCTGGCCCCAGCATTTT. This sequence encodes CASSLDRAWPQHF. The V and J genes are TRBV5-1 and TRBJ1-5, with D possibly TRBD1 on 6 matching bases. CDR1 is SGHRS and CDR2 is YFSETQ in the germline V gene. This CDR3 has 13 residues. V was cut by 0 bases and J by 9 bases, with 10 bases left in between.

Only one count was recorded for this clone. The CDR3: CATTGDRVPNQPQHF. The DNA for the CDR3 is TGTGCCACCACGGGGGACAGGGTCCCCAATCAGCCCCAGCATTTT. The gene calls are TRBV18 and TRBJ1-5; 9 bases line up with TRBD1. Per germline, CDR1 KGHSH and CDR2 LQKENI. This CDR3 is built from 15 residues. The J segment lost 3 bases and the V segment lost 10 bases, leaving 10 bases of the junction unmatched.

The V gene is TRBV7-2, the J gene TRBJ1-1; TRBD1 agrees at 7 bases. V gave up 5 bases and J gave up 8 bases; unmatched junction bases: 11. Looked up from germline, CDR1 is SGHTA and CDR2 is FQGNSA. This CDR3 comprises 14 residues. The CDR3 coding sequence is TGTGCCAGCAGCAAGGGACAGTCGCCTATAGAAGCTTTCTTT. Translated: CASSKGQSPIEAFF.

The chain combines TRBV6-5 with TRBJ1-2; 8 bases are a match to TRBD1. The CDR3 is 14 amino acids. CDR1 MNHEY and CDR2 SVGAGI come from the germline V gene. V lost 8 bases, J lost 7 bases, and 12 bases stayed unmatched. This CDR3 is CASFSPGTGFGYTF. CDR3 sequence (DNA): TGTGCCAGCTTCTCCCCCGGGACAGGCTTTGGCTACACCTTC.

The chain has TRBV5-4 and TRBJ2-7; 7 bases are shared with TRBD2. The CDR3 spans 15 residues. Germline trimming cut 2 bases from V and 1 base from J; bases unmatched to any gene: 6. CDR1 and CDR2 from the germline V gene are SGHNT and YYREEE (reference sequence). The CDR3 loop reads CASSFGAGRSYEQYF. The CDR3 DNA follows: TGTGCCAGCAGCTTCGGAGCGGGGCGATCCTACGAGCAGTACTTC.

V and J are TRBV14 and TRBJ2-1; unclear D gene. This CDR3 spans 14 amino acids. V lost 0 bases, J lost 4 bases, and 7 bases lay in between. Germline CDR1 and CDR2: SGHDN and FVKESK. Here the CDR3 reads CASSQEQLYNEQFF. In DNA form, the CDR3 reads TGTGCCAGCAGCCAAGAACAATTATACAATGAGCAGTTCTTC.

The chain employs TRBV6-6 and TRBJ1-2, with TRBD1 as a possible D gene (5 bases). V was clipped by 0 bases and J by 8 bases, with 16 bases between them. CDR1 is MNHNY and CDR2 is SVGAGI in the germline V gene (reference sequence). The CDR3 length is 15 residues. DNA for the CDR3: TGTGCCAGCAGTTACTCTACAATGGAGGGGCACGGCTACACCTTC. Translating it yields CASSYSTMEGHGYTF.